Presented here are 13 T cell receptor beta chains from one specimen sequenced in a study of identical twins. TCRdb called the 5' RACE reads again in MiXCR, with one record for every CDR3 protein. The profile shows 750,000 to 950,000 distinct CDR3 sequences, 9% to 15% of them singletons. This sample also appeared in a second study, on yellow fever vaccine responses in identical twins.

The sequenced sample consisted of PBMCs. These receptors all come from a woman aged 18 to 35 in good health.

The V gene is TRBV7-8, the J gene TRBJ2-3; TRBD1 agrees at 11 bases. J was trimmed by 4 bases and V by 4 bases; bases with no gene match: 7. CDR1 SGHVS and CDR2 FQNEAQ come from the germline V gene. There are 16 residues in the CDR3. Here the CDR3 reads CASSSSWTGGADTQYF. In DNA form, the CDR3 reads TGTGCCAGCAGCTCTAGCTGGACAGGGGGCGCAGATACGCAGTATTTT.

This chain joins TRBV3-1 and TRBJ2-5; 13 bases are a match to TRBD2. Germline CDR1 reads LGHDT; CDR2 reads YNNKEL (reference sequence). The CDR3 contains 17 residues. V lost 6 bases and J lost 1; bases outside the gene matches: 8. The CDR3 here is CASSQGLAGSLQETQYF. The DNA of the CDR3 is TGTGCCAGCAGTCAGGGACTAGCGGGGTCCCTCCAAGAGACCCAGTACTTC.

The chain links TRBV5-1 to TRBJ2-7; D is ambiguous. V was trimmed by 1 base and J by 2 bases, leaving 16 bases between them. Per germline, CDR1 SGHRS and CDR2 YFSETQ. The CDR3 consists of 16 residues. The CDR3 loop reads CASSLTVTTSTYEQYF. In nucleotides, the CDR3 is TGCGCCAGCAGCTTGACCGTCACAACATCAACCTACGAGCAGTACTTC.

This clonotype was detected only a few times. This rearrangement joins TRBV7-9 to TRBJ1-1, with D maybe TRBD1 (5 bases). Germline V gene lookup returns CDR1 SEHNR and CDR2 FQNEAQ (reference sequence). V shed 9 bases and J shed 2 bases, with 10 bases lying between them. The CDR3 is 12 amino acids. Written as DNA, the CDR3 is TGTGCCAGTTGCAGGGACAACACTGAAGCTTTCTTT. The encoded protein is CASCRDNTEAFF.

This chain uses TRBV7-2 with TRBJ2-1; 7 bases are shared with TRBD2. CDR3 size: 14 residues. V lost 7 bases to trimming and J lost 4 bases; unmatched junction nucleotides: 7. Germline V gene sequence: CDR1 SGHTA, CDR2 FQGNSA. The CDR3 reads CASTREFGYNEQFF. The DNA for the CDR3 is TGTGCCAGCACGCGGGAGTTTGGGTACAATGAGCAGTTCTTC.

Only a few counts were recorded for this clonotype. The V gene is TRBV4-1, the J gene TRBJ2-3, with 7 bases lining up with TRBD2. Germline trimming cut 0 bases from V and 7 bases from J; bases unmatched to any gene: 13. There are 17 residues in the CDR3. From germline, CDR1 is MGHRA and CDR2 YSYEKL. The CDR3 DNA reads TGCGCCAGCAGCCAAGAGGAGGAGGGACTACCCCCACATACGCAGTATTTT. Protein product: CASSQEEEGLPPHTQYF.

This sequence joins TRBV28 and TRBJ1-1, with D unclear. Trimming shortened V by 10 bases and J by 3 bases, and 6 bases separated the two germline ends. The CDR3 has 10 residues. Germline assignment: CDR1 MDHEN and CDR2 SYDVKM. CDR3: CAIGHTEAFF. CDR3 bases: TGTGCCATTGGGCACACTGAAGCTTTCTTT.

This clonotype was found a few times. The CDR3 here is CATSGTDGTDTQYF. In DNA form, the CDR3 reads TGTGCCACCTCCGGGACAGACGGCACAGATACGCAGTATTTT. The gene calls are TRBV24-1 and TRBJ2-3; 7 nucleotides agree with TRBD1. From germline, CDR1 is KGHDR and CDR2 SFDVKD. After removal of 9 bases from V and 1 base from J, the junction contained 6 bases not matched to a gene. CDR3 length equals 14 residues.

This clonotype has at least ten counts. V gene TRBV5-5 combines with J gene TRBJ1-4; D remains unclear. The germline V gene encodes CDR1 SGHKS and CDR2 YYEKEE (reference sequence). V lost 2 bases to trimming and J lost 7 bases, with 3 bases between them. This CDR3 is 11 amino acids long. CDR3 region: CASSLAEKLFF. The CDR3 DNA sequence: TGTGCCAGCAGCTTAGCTGAAAAACTGTTTTTT.

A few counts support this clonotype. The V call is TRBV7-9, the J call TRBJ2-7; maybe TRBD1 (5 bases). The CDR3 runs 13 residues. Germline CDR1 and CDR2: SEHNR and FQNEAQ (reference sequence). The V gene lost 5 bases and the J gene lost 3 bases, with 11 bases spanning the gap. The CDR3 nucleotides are TGTGCCAGCAGCACGACAGTTTACTACGAGCAGTACGTC. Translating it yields CASSTTVYYEQYV.

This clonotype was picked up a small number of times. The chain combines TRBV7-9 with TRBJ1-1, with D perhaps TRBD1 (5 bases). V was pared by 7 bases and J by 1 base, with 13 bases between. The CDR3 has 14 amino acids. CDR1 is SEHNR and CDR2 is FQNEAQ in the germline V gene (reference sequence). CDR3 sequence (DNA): TGTGCCAGCACCCTAGGGGTGGAGAACACTGAAGCTTTCTTT. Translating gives CASTLGVENTEAFF.

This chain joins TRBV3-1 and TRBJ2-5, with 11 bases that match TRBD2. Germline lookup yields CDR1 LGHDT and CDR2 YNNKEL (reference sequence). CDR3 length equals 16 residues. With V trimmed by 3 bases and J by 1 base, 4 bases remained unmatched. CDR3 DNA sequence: TGTGCCAGCAGCCAGGTACTAGCGGGGGCCCAAGAGACCCAGTACTTC. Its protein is CASSQVLAGAQETQYF.

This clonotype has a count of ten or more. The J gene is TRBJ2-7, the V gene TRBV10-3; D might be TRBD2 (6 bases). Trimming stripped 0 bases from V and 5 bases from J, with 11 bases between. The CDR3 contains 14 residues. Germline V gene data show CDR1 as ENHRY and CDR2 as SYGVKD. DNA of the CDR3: TGTGCCATCAGTGAGTCAACGGGGGTGCACGAGCAGTACGTC. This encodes CAISESTGVHEQYV.